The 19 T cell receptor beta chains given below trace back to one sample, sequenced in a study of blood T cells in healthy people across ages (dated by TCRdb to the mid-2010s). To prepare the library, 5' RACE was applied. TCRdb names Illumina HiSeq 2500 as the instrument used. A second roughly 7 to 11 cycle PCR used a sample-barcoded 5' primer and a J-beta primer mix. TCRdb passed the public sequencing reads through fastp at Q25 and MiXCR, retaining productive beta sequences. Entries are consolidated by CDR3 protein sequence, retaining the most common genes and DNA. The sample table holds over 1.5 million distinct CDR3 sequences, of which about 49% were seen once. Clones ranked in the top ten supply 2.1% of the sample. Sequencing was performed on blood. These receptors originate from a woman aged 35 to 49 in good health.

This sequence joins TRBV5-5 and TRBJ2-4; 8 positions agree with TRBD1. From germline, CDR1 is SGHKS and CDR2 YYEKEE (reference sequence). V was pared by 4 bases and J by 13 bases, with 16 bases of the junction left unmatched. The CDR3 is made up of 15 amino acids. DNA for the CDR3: TGTGCCAGCAGCCACAGGGACAGGCGGTACCGGGAGCAGTACTTC. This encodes CASSHRDRRYREQYF.

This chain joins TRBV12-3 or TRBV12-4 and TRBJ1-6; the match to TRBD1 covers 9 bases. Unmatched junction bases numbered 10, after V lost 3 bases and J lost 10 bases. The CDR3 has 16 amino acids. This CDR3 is CASSFFLGQGSSPLHF. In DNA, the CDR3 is TGTGCCAGCAGTTTCTTTTTGGGACAGGGCAGCTCACCCCTCCACTTT.

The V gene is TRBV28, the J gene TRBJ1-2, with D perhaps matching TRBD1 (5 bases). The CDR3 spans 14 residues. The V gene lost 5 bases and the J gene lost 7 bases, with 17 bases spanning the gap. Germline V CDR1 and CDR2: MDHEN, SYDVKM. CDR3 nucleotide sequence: TGTGCCAGCAGTACAAGCTTCGGGGCCGCTGGCTACACCTTC. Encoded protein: CASSTSFGAAGYTF.

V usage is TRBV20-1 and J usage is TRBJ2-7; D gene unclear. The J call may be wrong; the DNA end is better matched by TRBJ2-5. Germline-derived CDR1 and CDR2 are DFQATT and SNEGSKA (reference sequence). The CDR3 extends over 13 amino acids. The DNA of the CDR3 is TGCAGTGCGGCCCCTGCCGTTGTCGAGACCCAGTACTTC. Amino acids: CSAAPAVVETQYF.

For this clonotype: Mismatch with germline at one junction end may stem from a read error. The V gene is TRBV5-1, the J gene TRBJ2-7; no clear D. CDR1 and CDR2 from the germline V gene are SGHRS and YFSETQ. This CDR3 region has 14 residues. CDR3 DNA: TGCGCCAGCAGTTTGGGATCCTTAGGCCACGAGCAGTACTTC. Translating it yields CASSLGSLGHEQYF. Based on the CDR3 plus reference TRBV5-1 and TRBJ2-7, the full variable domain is KAGVTQTPRYLIKTRGQQVTLSCSPISGHRSVSWYQQTPGQGLQFLFEYFSETQRNKGNFPGRFSGRQFSNSRSEMNVSTLELGDSALYLCASSLGSLGHEQYFGPGTRLTVT.

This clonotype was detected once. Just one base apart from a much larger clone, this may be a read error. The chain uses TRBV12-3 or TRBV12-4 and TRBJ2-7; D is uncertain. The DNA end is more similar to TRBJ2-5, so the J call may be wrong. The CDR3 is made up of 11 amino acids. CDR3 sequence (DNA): TGTGCCGGCAGTCCCGAAGGGACCCAGTACTTC. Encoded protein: CAGSPEGTQYF.

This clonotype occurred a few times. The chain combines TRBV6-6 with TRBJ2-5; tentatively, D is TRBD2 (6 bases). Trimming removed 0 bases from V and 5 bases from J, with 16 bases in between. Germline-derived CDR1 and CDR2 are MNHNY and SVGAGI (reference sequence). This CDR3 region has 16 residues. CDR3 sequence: CASSYSISGGKETQYF. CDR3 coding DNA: TGTGCCAGCAGTTACTCGATTTCTGGAGGGAAGGAGACCCAGTACTTC.

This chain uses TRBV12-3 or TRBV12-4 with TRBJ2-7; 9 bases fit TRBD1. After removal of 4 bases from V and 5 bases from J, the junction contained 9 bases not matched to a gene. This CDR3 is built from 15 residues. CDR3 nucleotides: TGTGCCAGCAGTTACCAACCGGGACAGGGTAACGAGCAGTACTTC. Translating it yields CASSYQPGQGNEQYF.

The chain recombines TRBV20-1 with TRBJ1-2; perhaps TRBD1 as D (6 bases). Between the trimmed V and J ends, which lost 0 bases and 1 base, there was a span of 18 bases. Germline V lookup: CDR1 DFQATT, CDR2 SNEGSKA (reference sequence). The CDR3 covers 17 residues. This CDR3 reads CSARDPPIGGNNYGYTF. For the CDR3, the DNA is TGCAGTGCTAGAGACCCTCCGATTGGGGGCAATAACTATGGCTACACCTTC.

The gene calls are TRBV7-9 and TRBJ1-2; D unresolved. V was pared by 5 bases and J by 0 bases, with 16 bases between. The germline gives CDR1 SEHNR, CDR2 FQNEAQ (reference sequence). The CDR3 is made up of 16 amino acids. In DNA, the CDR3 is TGTGCCAGCAGCCTACCCCCGAGGGATTCTAACTATGGCTACACCTTC. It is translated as CASSLPPRDSNYGYTF.

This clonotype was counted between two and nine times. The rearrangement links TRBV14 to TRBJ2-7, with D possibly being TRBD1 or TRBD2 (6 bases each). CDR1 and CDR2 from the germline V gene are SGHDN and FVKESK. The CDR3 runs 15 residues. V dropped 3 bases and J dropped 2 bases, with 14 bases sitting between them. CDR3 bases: TGTGCCAGCAGCCAGATCGGGGGCTATACCTACGAGCAGTACTTC. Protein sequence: CASSQIGGYTYEQYF.

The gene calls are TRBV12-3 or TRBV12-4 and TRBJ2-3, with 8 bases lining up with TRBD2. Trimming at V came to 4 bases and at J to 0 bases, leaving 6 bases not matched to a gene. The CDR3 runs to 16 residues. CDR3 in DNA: TGTGCCAGCAGTTCTCGGCGGGGGGCGAGCACAGATACGCAGTATTTT. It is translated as CASSSRRGASTDTQYF.

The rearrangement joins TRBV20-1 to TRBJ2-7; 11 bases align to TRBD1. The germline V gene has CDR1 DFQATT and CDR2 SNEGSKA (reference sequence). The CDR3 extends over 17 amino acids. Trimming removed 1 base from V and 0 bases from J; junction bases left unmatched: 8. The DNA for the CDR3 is TGCAGTGCTAGAGGGAGGACAGGGGGCGCGAACTCCTACGAGCAGTACTTC. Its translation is CSARGRTGGANSYEQYF.

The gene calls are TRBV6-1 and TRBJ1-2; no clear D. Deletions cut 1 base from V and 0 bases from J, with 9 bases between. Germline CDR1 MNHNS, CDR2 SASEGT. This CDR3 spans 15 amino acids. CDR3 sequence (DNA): TGTGCCAGCAGTGAAGAAGGCAGACCTAACTATGGCTACACCTTC. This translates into CASSEEGRPNYGYTF.

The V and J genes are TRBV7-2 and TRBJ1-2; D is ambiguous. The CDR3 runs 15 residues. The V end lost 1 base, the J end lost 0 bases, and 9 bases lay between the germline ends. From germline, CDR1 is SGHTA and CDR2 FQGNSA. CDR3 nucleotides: TGTGCCAGCAGCTTAGAGGAAGTACCTAACTATGGCTACACCTTC. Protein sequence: CASSLEEVPNYGYTF.

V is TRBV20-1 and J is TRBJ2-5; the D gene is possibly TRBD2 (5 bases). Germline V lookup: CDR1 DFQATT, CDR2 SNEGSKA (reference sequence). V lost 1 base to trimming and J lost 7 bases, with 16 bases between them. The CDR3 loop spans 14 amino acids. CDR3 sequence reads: CSARVSGGAVTQYF. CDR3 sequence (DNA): TGCAGTGCTAGAGTGTCCGGAGGAGCAGTGACCCAGTACTTC.

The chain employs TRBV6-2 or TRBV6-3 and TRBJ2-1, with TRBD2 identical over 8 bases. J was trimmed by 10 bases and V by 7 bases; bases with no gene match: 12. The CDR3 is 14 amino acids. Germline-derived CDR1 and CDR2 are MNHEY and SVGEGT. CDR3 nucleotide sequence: TGTGCCAGCAACCGGCGGGGGGTGCAGGGCGAGCAGTTCTTC. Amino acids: CASNRRGVQGEQFF.

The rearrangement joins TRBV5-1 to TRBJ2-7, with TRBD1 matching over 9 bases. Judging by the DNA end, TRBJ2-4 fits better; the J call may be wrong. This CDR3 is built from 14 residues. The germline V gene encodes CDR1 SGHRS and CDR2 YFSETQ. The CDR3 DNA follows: TGCGCCAGCAGCTGGACAGGGGAAGAAAACATTCAGTACTTC. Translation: CASSWTGEENIQYF.

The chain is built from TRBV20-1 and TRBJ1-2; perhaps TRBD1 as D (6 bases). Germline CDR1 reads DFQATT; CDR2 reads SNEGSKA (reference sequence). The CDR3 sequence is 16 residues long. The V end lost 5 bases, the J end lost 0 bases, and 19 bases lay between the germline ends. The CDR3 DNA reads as TGCAGTGCTGCTAACTTCGGACAGATGGCTAACTATGGCTACACCTTC. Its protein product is CSAANFGQMANYGYTF.